Sequencing of this T cell receptor (beta chain) was carried out in a study of vaccination effects on CD4 cells after COVID-19. Note on this clone: Its target is unknown.

Scientists isolated CD4+ T cells after an approximately 10-day culture period ended. IL-2 medium was substituted for half the medium on days 3 and 7. The CDR3 consists of 14 residues. Germline assignment: CDR1 MNHEY and CDR2 SVGAGI. The ends were cut back, 6 bases at V and 2 bases at J, with 14 bases in the middle. TCRdb's copy holds only in-frame clones and misses some; the assay was immunoSEQ multiplex PCR. The sample has 37,000 or so clones; 65% to 70% are singletons. This receptor was taken from a human donor who received a COVID-19 vaccine. The input for sequencing was CD4+ T cells from PBMCs cultured without peptide, taken before COVID-19 vaccination. The J gene is TRBJ2-7, the V gene TRBV6-5; possible D gene TRBD2, 6 bases. The chain's CDR3 is CASRPTGVAYEQYF. CDR3 nucleotide sequence: TGTGCCAGCAGACCAACGGGGGTAGCCTACGAGCAGTACTTC.